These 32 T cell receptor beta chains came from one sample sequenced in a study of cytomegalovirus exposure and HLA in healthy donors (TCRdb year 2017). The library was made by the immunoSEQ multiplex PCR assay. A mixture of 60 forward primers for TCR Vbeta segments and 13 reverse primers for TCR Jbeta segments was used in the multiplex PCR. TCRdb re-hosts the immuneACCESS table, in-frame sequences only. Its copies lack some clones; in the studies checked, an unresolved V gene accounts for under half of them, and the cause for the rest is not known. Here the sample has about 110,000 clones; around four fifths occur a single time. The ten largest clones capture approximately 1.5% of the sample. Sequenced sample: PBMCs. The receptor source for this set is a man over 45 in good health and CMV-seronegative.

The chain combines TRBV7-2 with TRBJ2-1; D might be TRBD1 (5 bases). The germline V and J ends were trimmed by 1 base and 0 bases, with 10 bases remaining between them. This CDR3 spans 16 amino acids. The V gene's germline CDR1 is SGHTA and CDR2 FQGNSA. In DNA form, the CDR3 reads TGTGCCAGCAGCTTAGTTCTAGGGGCCTCCTACAATGAGCAGTTCTTC. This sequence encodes CASSLVLGASYNEQFF.

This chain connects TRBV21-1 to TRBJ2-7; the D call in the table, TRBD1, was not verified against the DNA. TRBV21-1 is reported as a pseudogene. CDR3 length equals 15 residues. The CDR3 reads CASSHSRQYSYEQYF. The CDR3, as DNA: TGTGCCAGCTCCCATTCGAGACAGTACTCCTACGAGCAGTACTTC.

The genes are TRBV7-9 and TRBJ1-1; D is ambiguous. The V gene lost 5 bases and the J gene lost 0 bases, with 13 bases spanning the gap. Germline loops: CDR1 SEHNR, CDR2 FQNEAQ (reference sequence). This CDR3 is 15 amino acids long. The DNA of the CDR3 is TGTGCCAGCAGCCGAGTATCAGGATTGAACACTGAAGCTTTCTTT. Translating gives CASSRVSGLNTEAFF.

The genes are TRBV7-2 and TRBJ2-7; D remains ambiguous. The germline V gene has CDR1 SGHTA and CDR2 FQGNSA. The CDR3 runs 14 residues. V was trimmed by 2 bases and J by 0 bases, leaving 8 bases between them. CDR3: CASSLSVSSYEQYF. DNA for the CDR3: TGTGCCAGCAGCTTATCTGTTAGCTCCTACGAGCAGTACTTC. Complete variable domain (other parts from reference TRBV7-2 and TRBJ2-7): GAGVSQSPSNKVTEKGKDVELRCDPISGHTALYWYRQSLGQGLEFLIYFQGNSAPDKSGLPSDRFSAERTGGSVSTLTIQRTQQEDSAVYLCASSLSVSSYEQYFGPGTRLTVT.

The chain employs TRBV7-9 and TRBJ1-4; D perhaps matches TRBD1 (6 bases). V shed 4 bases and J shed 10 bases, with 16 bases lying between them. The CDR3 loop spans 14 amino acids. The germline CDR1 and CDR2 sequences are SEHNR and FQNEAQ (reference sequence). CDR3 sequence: CASSSSARGGKLFF. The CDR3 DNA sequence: TGTGCCAGCAGCTCCTCAGCCAGGGGCGGAAAACTGTTTTTT.

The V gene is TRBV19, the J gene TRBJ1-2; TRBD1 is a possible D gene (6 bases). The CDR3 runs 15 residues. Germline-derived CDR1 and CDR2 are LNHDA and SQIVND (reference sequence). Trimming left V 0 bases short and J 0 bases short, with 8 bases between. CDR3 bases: TGTGCCAGTAGTATAGATTGGACAGCTAACTATGGCTACACCTTC. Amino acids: CASSIDWTANYGYTF.

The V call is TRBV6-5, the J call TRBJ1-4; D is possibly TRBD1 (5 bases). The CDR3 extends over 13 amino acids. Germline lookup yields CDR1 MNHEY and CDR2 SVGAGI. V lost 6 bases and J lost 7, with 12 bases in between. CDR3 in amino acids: CASSGRQFEKLFF. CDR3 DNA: TGTGCCAGCAGCGGACGACAGTTTGAAAAACTGTTTTTT.

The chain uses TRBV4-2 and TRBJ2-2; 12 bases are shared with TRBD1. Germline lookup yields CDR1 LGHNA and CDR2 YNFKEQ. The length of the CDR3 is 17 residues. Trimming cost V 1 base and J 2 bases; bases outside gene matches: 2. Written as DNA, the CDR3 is TGTGCCAGCAGCCAAGGGGGACAGGGGGCTAACACCGGGGAGCTGTTTTTT. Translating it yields CASSQGGQGANTGELFF.

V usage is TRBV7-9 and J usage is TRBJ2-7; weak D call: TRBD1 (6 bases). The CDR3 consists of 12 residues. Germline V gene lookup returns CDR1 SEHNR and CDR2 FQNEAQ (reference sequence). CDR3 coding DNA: TGTTCCTGCGGACAGACCTCCTACGAGCAGTACTTC. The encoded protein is CSCGQTSYEQYF.

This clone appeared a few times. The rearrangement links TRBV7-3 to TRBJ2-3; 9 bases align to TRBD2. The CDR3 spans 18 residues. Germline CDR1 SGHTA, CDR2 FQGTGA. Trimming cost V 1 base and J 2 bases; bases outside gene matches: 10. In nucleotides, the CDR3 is TGTGCCAGCAGCTTAATGGCAGTACGCGGGGGGGTCACAGATACGCAGTATTTT. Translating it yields CASSLMAVRGGVTDTQYF.

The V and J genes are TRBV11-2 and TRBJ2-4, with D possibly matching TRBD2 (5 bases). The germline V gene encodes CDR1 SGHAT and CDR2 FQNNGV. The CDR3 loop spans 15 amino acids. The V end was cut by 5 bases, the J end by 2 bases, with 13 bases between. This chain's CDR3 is CASSPREGPKNIQYF. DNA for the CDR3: TGTGCCAGCAGCCCCCGGGAAGGGCCCAAAAACATTCAGTACTTC.

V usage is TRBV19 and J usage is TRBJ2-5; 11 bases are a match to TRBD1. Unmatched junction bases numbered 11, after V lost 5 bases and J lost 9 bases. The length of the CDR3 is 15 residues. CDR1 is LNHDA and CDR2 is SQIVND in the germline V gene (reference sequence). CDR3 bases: TGTGCCAGTAGTCCCATGGGGACAGGGGGGATTGCCCAGTACTTC. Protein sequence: CASSPMGTGGIAQYF.

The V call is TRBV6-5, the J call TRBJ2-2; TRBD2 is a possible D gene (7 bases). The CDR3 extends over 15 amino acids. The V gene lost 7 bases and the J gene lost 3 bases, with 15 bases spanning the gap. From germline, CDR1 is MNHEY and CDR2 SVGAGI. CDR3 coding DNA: TGTGCCAGCACCGAGGGGGGGCTGGACACCGGGGAGCTGTTTTTT. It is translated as CASTEGGLDTGELFF.

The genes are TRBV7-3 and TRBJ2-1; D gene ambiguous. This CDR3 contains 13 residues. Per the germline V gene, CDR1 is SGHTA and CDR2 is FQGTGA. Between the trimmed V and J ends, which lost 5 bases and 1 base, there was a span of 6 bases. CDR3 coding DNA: TGTGCCAGCAGCCCTTCTTCCTACAATGAGCAGTTCTTC. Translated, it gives CASSPSSYNEQFF.

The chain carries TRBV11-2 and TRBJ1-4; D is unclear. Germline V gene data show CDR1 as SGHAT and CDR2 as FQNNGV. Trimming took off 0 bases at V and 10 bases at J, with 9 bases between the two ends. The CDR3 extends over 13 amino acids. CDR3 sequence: CASSLDPAGKLFF. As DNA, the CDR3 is TGTGCCAGCAGCTTAGACCCCGCGGGAAAACTGTTTTTT.

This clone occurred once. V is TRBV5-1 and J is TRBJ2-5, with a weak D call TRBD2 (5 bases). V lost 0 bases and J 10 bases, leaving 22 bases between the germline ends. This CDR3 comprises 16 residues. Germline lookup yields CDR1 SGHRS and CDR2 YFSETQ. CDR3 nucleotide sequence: TGCGCCAGCAGCTTGGCCGGACGGTCAGCGAGGGTCGACCAGTACTTC. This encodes CASSLAGRSARVDQYF.

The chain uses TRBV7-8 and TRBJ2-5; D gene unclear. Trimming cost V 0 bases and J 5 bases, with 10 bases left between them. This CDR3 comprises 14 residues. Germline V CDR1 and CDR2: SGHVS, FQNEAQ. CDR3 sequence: CASSLARPRETQYF. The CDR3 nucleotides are TGTGCCAGCAGCTTAGCGAGGCCGCGGGAGACCCAGTACTTC.

CDR3 sequence (DNA): TGTGCCAGCAGCCCGCAGCCAATCTACGGGGAGCAGTACTTC. It encodes CASSPQPIYGEQYF. V and J are TRBV7-8 and TRBJ2-7; D gene uncertain. V was shortened by 5 bases and J by 7 bases, with 18 bases between the two germline ends. Germline assignment: CDR1 SGHVS and CDR2 FQNEAQ. The CDR3 length is 14 residues.

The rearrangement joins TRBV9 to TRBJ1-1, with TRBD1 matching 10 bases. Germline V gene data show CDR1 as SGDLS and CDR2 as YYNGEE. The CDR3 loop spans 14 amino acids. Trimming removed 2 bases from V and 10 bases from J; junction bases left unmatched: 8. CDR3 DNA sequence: TGTGCCAGCAGCGTGTTCCGGGACAGGGGAGTAGCTTTCTTT. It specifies CASSVFRDRGVAFF. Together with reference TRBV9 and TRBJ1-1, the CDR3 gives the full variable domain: DSGVTQTPKHLITATGQRVTLRCSPRSGDLSVYWYQQSLDQGLQFLIQYYNGEERAKGNILERFSAQQFPDLHSELNLSSLELGDSALYFCASSVFRDRGVAFFGQGTRLTVV.

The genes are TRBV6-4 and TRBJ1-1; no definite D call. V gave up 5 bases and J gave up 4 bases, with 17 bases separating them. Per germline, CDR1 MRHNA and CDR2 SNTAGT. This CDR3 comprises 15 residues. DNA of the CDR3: TGTGCCAGCAGTAACGGTCGAGGAGTGGGCACTGAAGCTTTCTTT. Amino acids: CASSNGRGVGTEAFF.

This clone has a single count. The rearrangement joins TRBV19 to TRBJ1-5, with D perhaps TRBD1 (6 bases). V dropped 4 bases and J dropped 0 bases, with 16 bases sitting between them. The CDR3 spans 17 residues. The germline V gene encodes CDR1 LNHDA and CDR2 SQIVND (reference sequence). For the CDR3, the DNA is TGTGCCAGTAGTACGCCCTCCGGGACATATAGCAATCAGCCCCAGCATTTT. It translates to CASSTPSGTYSNQPQHF.

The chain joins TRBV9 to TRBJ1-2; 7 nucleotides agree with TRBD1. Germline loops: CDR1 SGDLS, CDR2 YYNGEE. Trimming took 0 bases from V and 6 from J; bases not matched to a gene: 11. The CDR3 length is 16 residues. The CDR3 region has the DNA TGTGCCAGCAGCGTAGCCCCTGACAGGGAGTCCCATGGCTACACCTTC. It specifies CASSVAPDRESHGYTF.

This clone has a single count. DNA of the CDR3: TGTGCCAGCAGCTTGGGGACAGGATTAGGGTACGAGCAGTACTTC. Residues: CASSLGTGLGYEQYF. J is TRBJ2-7 and V is TRBV7-9, with 8 bases that match TRBD1. This CDR3 comprises 15 residues. The germline V gene encodes CDR1 SEHNR and CDR2 FQNEAQ (reference sequence). The junction had 8 bases not matched to a gene; V was cut back by 3 bases and J by 4 bases. The full variable domain, with the rest looked up from reference TRBV7-9 and TRBJ2-7, is DTGVSQNPRHKITKRGQNVTFRCDPISEHNRLYWYRQTLGQGPEFLTYFQNEAQLEKSRLLSDRFSAERPKGSFSTLEIQRTEQGDSAMYLCASSLGTGLGYEQYFGPGTRLTVT.

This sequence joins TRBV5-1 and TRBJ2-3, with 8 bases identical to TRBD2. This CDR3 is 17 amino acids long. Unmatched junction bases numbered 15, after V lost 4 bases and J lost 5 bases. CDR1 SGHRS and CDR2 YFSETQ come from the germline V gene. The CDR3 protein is CASSQNVGGGRQDTQYF. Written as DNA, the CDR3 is TGCGCCAGCAGCCAAAACGTGGGCGGGGGGCGTCAAGATACGCAGTATTTT.

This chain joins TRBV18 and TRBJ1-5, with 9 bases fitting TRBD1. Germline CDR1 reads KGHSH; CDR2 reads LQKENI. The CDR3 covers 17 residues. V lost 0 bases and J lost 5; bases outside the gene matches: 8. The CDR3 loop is CASSPPSGTGSYQPQHF. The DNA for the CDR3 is TGTGCCAGCTCACCACCTAGCGGGACAGGGTCCTATCAGCCCCAGCATTTT.

CDR3 DNA: TGTGCCAGCAGTGGACAGGGTTCAGAGACCCAGTACTTC. Its protein is CASSGQGSETQYF. The chain joins TRBV2 to TRBJ2-5, with 7 bases lining up with TRBD1. The CDR3 runs 13 residues. V trimming: 4 bases; J trimming: 4 bases; junction bases outside the gene matches: 3. Germline CDR1 SNHLY, CDR2 FYNNEI.

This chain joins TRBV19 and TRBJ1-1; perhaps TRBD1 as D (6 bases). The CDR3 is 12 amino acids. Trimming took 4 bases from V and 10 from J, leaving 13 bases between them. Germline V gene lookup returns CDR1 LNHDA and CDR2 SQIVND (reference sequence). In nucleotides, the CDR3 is TGTGCCAGTAGTAAGGGGGACAACCGAGCTTTCTTT. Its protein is CASSKGDNRAFF.

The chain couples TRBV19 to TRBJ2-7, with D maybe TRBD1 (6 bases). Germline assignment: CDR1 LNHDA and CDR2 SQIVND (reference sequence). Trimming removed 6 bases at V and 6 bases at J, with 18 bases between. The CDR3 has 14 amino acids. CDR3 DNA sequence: TGTGCCAGTAGCCCAGACAGGATGGGATTCGAGCAGTACGTC. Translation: CASSPDRMGFEQYV.

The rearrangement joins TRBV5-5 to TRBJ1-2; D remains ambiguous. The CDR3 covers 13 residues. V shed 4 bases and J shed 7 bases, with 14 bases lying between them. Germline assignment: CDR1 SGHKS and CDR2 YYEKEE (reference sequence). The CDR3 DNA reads TGTGCCAGCAGCCGGAGTATGGCGGCTGGCTACACCTTC. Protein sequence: CASSRSMAAGYTF.

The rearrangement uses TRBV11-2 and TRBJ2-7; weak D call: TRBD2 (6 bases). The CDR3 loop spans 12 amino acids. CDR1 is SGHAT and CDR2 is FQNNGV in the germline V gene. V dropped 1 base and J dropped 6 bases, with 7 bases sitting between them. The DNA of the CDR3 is TGTGCCAGCAGCTTAGGGAGGGGCGAGCAGTACGTC. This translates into CASSLGRGEQYV.

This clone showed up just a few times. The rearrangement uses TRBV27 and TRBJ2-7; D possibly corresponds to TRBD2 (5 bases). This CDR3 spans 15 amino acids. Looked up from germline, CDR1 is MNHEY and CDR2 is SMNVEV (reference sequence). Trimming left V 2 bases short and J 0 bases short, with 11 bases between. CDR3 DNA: TGTGCCAGCAGTTTAAGCGGCGGAGACTCCTACGAGCAGTACTTC. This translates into CASSLSGGDSYEQYF.

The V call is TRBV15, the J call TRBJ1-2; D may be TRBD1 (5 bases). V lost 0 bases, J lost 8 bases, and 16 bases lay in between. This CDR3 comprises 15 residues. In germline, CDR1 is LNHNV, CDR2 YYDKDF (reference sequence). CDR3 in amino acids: CATSRDLGRREGYTF. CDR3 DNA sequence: TGTGCCACCAGCAGAGATCTGGGGCGCAGGGAAGGCTACACCTTC.